This TCR beta chain appears in the sequencing data of a study of T cells in Graves' hyperthyroidism and ophthalmopathy. Researchers took RNA transcripts and amplified the TCR beta CDR3 regions from them. The HTBI primer set was used in a first-round RT-PCR of the TCR CDR3. TCRdb redid the calling of the multiplex PCR reads with MiXCR, one entry per CDR3 protein. The sample records under 650,000 distinct CDR3 sequences, roughly 15% being singletons. This clonotype was recorded many times. The antigen remains undetermined. Newly diagnosed hyperthyroidism patients aged 18 to 65 years had disease lasting under 2 months. Whole-study findings and limits: The model foresaw ophthalmopathy a median roughly 6.3 months prior to onset. Most expanded thyroid clonotypes above 0.001 also appeared in blood.

The sequence came from a woman in her 30s with Graves' hyperthyroidism. What was sequenced was blood.

The CDR3, as DNA: TGTGCCAGCACCCCCCCCACCGGGACAGGGGTAGAGACCCAGTACTTC. As protein: CASTPPTGTGVETQYF. The chain has TRBV28 and TRBJ2-5; 10 bases match TRBD1. V gave up 7 bases and J gave up 4 bases; unmatched junction bases: 12. Germline values: CDR1 MDHEN, CDR2 SYDVKM. The CDR3 runs 16 residues. The full variable domain, with the rest looked up from reference TRBV28 and TRBJ2-5, is DVKVTQSSRYLVKRTGEKVFLECVQDMDHENMFWYRQDPGLGLRLIYFSYDVKMKEKGDIPEGYSVSREKKERFSLILESASTNQTSMYLCASTPPTGTGVETQYFGPGTRLLVL.